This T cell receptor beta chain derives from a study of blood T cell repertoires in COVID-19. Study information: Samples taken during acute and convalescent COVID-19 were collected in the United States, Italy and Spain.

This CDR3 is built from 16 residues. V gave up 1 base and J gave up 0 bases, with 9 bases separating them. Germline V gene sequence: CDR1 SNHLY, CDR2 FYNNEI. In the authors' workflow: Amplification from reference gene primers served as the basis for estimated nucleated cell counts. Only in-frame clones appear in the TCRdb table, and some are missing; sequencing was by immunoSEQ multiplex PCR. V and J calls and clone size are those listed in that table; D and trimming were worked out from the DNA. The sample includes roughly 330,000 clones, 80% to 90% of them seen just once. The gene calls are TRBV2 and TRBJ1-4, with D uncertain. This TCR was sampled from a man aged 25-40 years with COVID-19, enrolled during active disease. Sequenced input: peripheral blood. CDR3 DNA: TGTGCCAGCAGTGAAGGGAGGGCGGCAACTAATGAAAAACTGTTTTTT. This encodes CASSEGRAATNEKLFF.